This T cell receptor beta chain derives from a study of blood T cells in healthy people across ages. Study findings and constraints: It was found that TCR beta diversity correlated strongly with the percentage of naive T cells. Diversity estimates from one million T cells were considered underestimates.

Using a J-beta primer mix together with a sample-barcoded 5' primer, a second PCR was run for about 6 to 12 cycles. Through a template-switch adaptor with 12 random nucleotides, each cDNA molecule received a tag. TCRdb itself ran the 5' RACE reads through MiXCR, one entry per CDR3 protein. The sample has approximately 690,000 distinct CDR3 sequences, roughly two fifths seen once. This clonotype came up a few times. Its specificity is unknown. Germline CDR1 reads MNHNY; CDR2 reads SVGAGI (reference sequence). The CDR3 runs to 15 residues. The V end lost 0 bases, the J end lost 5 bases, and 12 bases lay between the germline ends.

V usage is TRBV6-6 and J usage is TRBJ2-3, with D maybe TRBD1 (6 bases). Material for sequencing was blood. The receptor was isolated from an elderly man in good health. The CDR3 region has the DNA TGTGCCAGCAGTTACTCGGGACATTCGAGAGATACGCAGTATTTT. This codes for CASSYSGHSRDTQYF.